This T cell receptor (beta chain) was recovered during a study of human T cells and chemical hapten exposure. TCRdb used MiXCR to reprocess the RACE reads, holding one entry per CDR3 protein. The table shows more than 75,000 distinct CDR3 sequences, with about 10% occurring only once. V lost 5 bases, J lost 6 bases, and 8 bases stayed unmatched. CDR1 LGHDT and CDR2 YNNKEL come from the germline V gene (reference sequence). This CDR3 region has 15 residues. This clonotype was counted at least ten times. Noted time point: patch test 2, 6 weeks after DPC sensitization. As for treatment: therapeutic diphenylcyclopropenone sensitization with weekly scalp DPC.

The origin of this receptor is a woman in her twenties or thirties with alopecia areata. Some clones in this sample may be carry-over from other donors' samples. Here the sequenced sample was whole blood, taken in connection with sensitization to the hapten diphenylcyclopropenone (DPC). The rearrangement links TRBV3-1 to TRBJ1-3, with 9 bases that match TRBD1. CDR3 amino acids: CASSRTGAPLNTIYF. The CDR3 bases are TGTGCCAGCAGCAGGACAGGGGCGCCTCTAAACACCATATATTTT.